The 23 T cell receptor beta chains presented below share a single source sample, sequenced in a study of control samples from healthy donors and cancer patients. Only in-frame clones appear in the TCRdb table, and some are missing; sequencing was by immunoSEQ multiplex PCR. In the table there are under 200,000 clones, approximately 92% of which are singletons. Sequenced sample: blood. The receptors derive from a woman between 55 and 75 years old in good health.

The chain has TRBV23-1 and TRBJ1-5; 7 bases are a match to TRBD1. TRBV23-1 is an ORF for which the function is uncertain. V was pared by 7 bases and J by 4 bases, with 7 bases of the junction left unmatched. The CDR3 extends over 14 amino acids. The CDR3 loop reads CASKGRGLNQPQHF. CDR3 nucleotide sequence: TGCGCCAGCAAGGGGAGGGGGCTGAATCAGCCCCAGCATTTT.

The chain is built from TRBV14 and TRBJ1-1, with D unclear. Germline assignment: CDR1 SGHDN and CDR2 FVKESK. With 1 base removed from V and 6 bases from J, the gap between germline ends came to 9 bases. The CDR3 has 13 residues. The CDR3 DNA is TGTGCCAGCAGCCAAGCGTCAACAGCTGAAGCTTTCTTT. Translated, it gives CASSQASTAEAFF.

The chain recombines TRBV4-1 with TRBJ1-5, with D uncertain. Between the trimmed V and J ends, which lost 0 bases and 11 bases, there was a span of 14 bases. There are 14 residues in the CDR3. Germline loops: CDR1 MGHRA, CDR2 YSYEKL. This CDR3 reads CASSQEYSGQSQHF. The CDR3 DNA reads TGCGCCAGCAGCCAAGAGTACTCCGGGCAGTCCCAGCATTTT.

V gene TRBV5-6 combines with J gene TRBJ1-5; D ambiguous. The CDR3 runs 14 residues. Trimming pared 2 bases from V and 0 bases from J, leaving 6 bases between. CDR1 SGHDT and CDR2 YYEEEE come from the germline V gene. The CDR3 nucleotides read TGTGCCAGCAGCTTCTGGACTAGCAATCAGCCCCAGCATTTT. It encodes CASSFWTSNQPQHF. The whole variable domain, filled in from reference TRBV5-6 and TRBJ1-5, reads DAGVTQSPTHLIKTRGQQVTLRCSPKSGHDTVSWYQQALGQGPQFIFQYYEEEERQRGNFPDRFSGHQFPNYSSELNVNALLLGDSALYLCASSFWTSNQPQHFGDGTRLSIL.

This rearrangement joins TRBV19 to TRBJ2-2; D not certain. Germline V lookup: CDR1 LNHDA, CDR2 SQIVND (reference sequence). V was shortened by 5 bases and J by 4 bases, with 11 bases between the two germline ends. The length of the CDR3 is 14 residues. The CDR3 sequence: CASSGTAGTGELFF. The DNA for the CDR3 is TGTGCCAGTAGTGGAACCGCTGGCACCGGGGAGCTGTTTTTT.

The chain joins TRBV6-5 to TRBJ2-1; 11 nucleotides line up with TRBD2. Germline loops: CDR1 MNHEY, CDR2 SVGAGI. The CDR3 spans 15 residues. J gave up 7 bases and V 6 bases, and 8 bases lay outside the gene matches. The CDR3 DNA reads as TGTGCCAGCAGACATCTAGCGGGGGGCGGGAATGAGCAGTTCTTC. Encoded protein: CASRHLAGGGNEQFF.

This chain uses TRBV18 with TRBJ1-1; possibly TRBD1 for D (5 bases). Trimming shortened V by 3 bases and J by 4 bases, and 15 bases separated the two germline ends. The CDR3 contains 15 residues. The germline CDR1 and CDR2 sequences are KGHSH and LQKENI. The DNA of the CDR3 is TGTGCCAGCTCACCCAGAGGGGAAGTAGGCACTGAAGCTTTCTTT. Translated, it gives CASSPRGEVGTEAFF.

V gene TRBV6-5 combines with J gene TRBJ2-2; no definite D call. The CDR3 runs to 14 residues. Trimming left V 6 bases short and J 4 bases short, with 12 bases between. CDR1 is MNHEY, CDR2 SVGAGI, per germline. CDR3 region: CASRVGPTTGELFF. The CDR3 DNA reads TGTGCCAGCAGGGTCGGACCAACCACCGGGGAGCTGTTTTTT.

This clone was picked up one time. The chain carries TRBV18 and TRBJ1-6, with 9 bases aligning to TRBD1. This CDR3 comprises 18 residues. Germline V gene data show CDR1 as KGHSH and CDR2 as LQKENI. Losses at the gene ends were 2 bases for V and 9 bases for J; bases not matched to a gene: 14. In DNA, the CDR3 is TGTGCCAGCTCACCAAGGCGCGAAGGGACAGGGAAAGGTTCACCCCTCCACTTT. It encodes CASSPRREGTGKGSPLHF.

The genes are TRBV5-8 and TRBJ1-4; D gene uncertain. Germline assignment: CDR1 SGHTS and CDR2 YDEGEE. The CDR3 has 16 amino acids. Trimming removed 5 bases from V and 14 bases from J, with 28 bases in between. The chain's CDR3 is CASRRSGPAGDSILFF. Written as DNA, the CDR3 is TGTGCCAGCAGGCGAAGCGGACCGGCTGGGGATAGTATTCTGTTTTTT.

This chain joins TRBV4-3 and TRBJ2-7; 7 bases fit TRBD1. CDR3 size: 16 residues. In germline, CDR1 is LGHNA, CDR2 YSLEER. V shed 1 base, J shed 2 bases, and the junction held 8 bases outside the gene matches. CDR3: CASSQVGTAIAYEQYF. CDR3 DNA: TGCGCCAGCAGCCAAGTCGGGACAGCGATAGCCTACGAGCAGTACTTC.

This clone has just a few counts. The rearrangement uses TRBV2 and TRBJ2-5; no definite D call. V was shortened by 4 bases and J by 5 bases, with 14 bases between the two germline ends. Germline-derived CDR1 and CDR2 are SNHLY and FYNNEI. The CDR3 is 14 residues long. The CDR3 region has the DNA TGTGCCAGCAGTGTAAACTTGGGTTGGGAGACCCAGTACTTC. The encoded protein is CASSVNLGWETQYF.

The CDR3, as DNA: TGTGCCACCGAACAGGGGGGGAGCACTGAAGCTTTCTTT. It encodes CATEQGGSTEAFF. V is TRBV10-3 and J is TRBJ1-1, with 8 bases matching TRBD1. CDR3 length equals 13 residues. The germline V gene encodes CDR1 ENHRY and CDR2 SYGVKD. V lost 10 bases and J lost 4; bases outside the gene matches: 8.

The chain recombines TRBV29-1 with TRBJ1-1; D unresolved. The V end lost 3 bases, the J end lost 1 base, and 9 bases lay between the germline ends. Per germline, CDR1 SQVTM and CDR2 ANQGSEA. The CDR3 runs 13 residues. CDR3 coding DNA: TGCAGCGTTGACACCGTACCGAACACTGAAGCTTTCTTT. It specifies CSVDTVPNTEAFF.

Points on this clone: In the same sample, other DNA sequences code for this CDR3. The chain combines TRBV5-5 with TRBJ1-5; no definite D call. V lost 4 bases and J 0 bases, leaving 8 bases between the germline ends. Germline values: CDR1 SGHKS, CDR2 YYEKEE (reference sequence). The CDR3 loop spans 14 amino acids. DNA of the CDR3: TGTGCCAGCAGCCGAACCGATAGCAATCAGCCCCAGCATTTT. Its protein is CASSRTDSNQPQHF. Together with reference TRBV5-5 and TRBJ1-5, the CDR3 gives the full variable domain: DAGVTQSPTHLIKTRGQQVTLRCSPISGHKSVSWYQQVLGQGPQFIFQYYEKEERGRGNFPDRFSARQFPNYSSELNVNALLLGDSALYLCASSRTDSNQPQHFGDGTRLSIL.

The chain has TRBV19 and TRBJ1-1, with D perhaps matching TRBD1 (6 bases). Trimming stripped 7 bases from V and 2 bases from J, with 14 bases between. The V gene's germline CDR1 is LNHDA and CDR2 SQIVND (reference sequence). This CDR3 region has 14 residues. The CDR3 DNA reads as TGTGCCAGTACCCCGGGACACTCTAACACTGAAGCTTTCTTT. Its protein is CASTPGHSNTEAFF. The whole variable domain, remainder taken from reference TRBV19 and TRBJ1-1, is DGGITQSPKYLFRKEGQNVTLSCEQNLNHDAMYWYRQDPGQGLRLIYYSQIVNDFQKGDIAEGYSVSREKKESFPLTVTSAQKNPTAFYLCASTPGHSNTEAFFGQGTRLTVV.

This clone appeared once. The chain joins TRBV2 to TRBJ1-5, with D tentatively TRBD1 (6 bases). The germline V and J ends were trimmed by 2 bases and 3 bases, with 8 bases remaining between them. CDR1 is SNHLY and CDR2 is FYNNEI in the germline V gene. This CDR3 is built from 14 residues. Here the CDR3 reads CASSEQGPNQPQHF. Here the CDR3 DNA reads TGTGCCAGCAGTGAACAGGGGCCCAATCAGCCCCAGCATTTT. Using reference TRBV2 and TRBJ1-5 for the parts outside the CDR3, the full variable domain is EPEVTQTPSHQVTQMGQEVILRCVPISNHLYFYWYRQILGQKVEFLVSFYNNEISEKSEIFDDQFSVERPDGSNFTLKIRSTKLEDSAMYFCASSEQGPNQPQHFGDGTRLSIL.

The J gene is TRBJ1-3, the V gene TRBV7-9, with D uncertain. V was shortened by 7 bases and J by 0 bases, with 7 bases between the two germline ends. Looked up from germline, CDR1 is SEHNR and CDR2 is FQNEAQ (reference sequence). CDR3 length equals 13 residues. In DNA, the CDR3 is TGTGCCAGCACCCTTATCTCTGGAAACACCATATATTTT. Translated, it gives CASTLISGNTIYF.

This clone was recorded once. This chain uses TRBV4-2 with TRBJ2-5; D gene ambiguous. Trimming removed 1 base from V and 4 bases from J, with 7 bases in between. Germline CDR1 LGHNA, CDR2 YNFKEQ. The CDR3 has 13 amino acids. The DNA for the CDR3 is TGTGCCAGCAGCCAAGGGGTTTCAGAGACCCAGTACTTC. As protein: CASSQGVSETQYF.

The J gene is TRBJ2-3, the V gene TRBV11-2; 12 bases are shared with TRBD2. With 3 bases clipped from V and 2 bases from J, the junction kept 3 bases outside the gene matches. CDR3 length: 16 amino acids. Germline V gene sequence: CDR1 SGHAT, CDR2 FQNNGV. For the CDR3, the DNA is TGTGCCAGCAGCTTCAGGACTAGCGGGATCACAGATACGCAGTATTTT. It yields the protein CASSFRTSGITDTQYF.

The chain links TRBV25-1 to TRBJ1-2, with 8 bases fitting TRBD1. CDR3 length: 12 residues. Germline trimming cut 6 bases from V and 7 bases from J; bases unmatched to any gene: 4. Germline values: CDR1 MGHDK, CDR2 SYGVNS. The chain's CDR3 is CASRQGVGGYTF. CDR3 DNA: TGTGCCAGCAGACAGGGGGTCGGTGGCTACACCTTC.

Notes on this clone: Other DNA sequences in the sample encode the same CDR3. The chain links TRBV5-1 to TRBJ2-5, with TRBD1 identical over 8 bases. Trimming cost V 0 bases and J 2 bases; bases outside gene matches: 6. The CDR3 is made up of 16 amino acids. Germline CDR1 and CDR2: SGHRS and YFSETQ. The DNA of the CDR3 is TGCGCCAGCAGCTTGGCAGGACAGGGCGGGCAAGAGACCCAGTACTTC. Its protein product is CASSLAGQGGQETQYF.

CDR3 nucleotides: TGTGCCAGCAGTCGAACCGGGCTTGACGATCCTGGGGCCAACGTCCTGACTTTC. Residues: CASSRTGLDDPGANVLTF. The rearrangement uses TRBV6-6 and TRBJ2-6, with no clear D. The CDR3 has 18 residues. The V and J ends lost 5 bases and 2 bases respectively, with 19 bases between them. CDR1 and CDR2 from the germline V gene are MNHNY and SVGAGI (reference sequence).